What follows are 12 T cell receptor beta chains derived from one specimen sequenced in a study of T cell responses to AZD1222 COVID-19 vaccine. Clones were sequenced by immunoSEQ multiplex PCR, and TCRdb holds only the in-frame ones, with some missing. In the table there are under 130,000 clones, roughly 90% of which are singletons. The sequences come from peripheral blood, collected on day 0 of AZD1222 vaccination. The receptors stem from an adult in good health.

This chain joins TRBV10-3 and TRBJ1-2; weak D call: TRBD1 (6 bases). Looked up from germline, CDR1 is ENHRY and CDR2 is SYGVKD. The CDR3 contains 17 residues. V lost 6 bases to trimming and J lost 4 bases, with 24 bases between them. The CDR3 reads CAIRAEQGRKSGYGYTF. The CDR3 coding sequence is TGTGCCATCAGAGCTGAACAGGGCAGGAAGAGCGGCTATGGCTACACCTTC.

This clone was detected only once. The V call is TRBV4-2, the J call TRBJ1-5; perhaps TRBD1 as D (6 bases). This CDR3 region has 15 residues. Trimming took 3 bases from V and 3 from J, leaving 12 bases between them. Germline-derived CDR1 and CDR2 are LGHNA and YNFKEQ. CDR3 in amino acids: CASSHNRVDNQPQHF. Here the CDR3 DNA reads TGTGCCAGCAGCCACAACAGGGTCGACAATCAGCCCCAGCATTTT.

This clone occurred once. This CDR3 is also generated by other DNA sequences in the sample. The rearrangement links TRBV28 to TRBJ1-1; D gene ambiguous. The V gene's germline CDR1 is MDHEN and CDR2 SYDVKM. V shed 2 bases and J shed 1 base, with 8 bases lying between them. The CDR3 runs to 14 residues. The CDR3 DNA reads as TGTGCCAGCAGTTTACTCCGAAGGAACACTGAAGCTTTCTTT. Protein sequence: CASSLLRRNTEAFF.

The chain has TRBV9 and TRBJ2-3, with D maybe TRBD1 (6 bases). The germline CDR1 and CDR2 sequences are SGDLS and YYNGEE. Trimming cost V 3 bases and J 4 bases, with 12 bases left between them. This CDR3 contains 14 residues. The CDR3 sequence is CASSANTGPDTQYF. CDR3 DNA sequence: TGTGCCAGCAGCGCAAATACAGGGCCAGATACGCAGTATTTT. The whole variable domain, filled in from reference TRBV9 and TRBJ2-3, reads DSGVTQTPKHLITATGQRVTLRCSPRSGDLSVYWYQQSLDQGLQFLIQYYNGEERAKGNILERFSAQQFPDLHSELNLSSLELGDSALYFCASSANTGPDTQYFGPGTRLTVL.

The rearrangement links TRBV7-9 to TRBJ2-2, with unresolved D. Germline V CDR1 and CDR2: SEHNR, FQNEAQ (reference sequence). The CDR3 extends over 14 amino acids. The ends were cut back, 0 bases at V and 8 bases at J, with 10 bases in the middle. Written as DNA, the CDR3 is TGTGCCAGCAGCTTAGCTCTGATCTCTGGGGAGCTGTTTTTT. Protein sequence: CASSLALISGELFF.

CDR3 sequence: CASSLLEQSSGNTIYF. In nucleotides, the CDR3 is TGTGCCAGCTCACTGTTGGAACAGAGCTCTGGAAACACCATATATTTT. This chain connects TRBV18 to TRBJ1-3, with D hard to call. The CDR3 extends over 16 amino acids. Germline V gives CDR1 KGHSH, CDR2 LQKENI. V dropped 4 bases and J dropped 0 bases, with 13 bases sitting between them.

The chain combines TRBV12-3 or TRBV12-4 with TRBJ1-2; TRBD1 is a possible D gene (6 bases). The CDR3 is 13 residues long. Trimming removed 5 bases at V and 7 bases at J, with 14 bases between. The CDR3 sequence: CASSPQGLGGYTF. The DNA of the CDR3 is TGTGCCAGCAGTCCTCAGGGGCTTGGTGGCTACACCTTC.

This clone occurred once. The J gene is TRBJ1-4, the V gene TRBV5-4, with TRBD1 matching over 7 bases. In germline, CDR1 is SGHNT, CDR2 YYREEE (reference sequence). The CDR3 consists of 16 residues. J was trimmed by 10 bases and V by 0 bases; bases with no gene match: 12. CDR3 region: CASSLAQQGRSAKLFF. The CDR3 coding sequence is TGTGCCAGCAGCTTGGCACAACAGGGGAGGAGTGCAAAACTGTTTTTT.

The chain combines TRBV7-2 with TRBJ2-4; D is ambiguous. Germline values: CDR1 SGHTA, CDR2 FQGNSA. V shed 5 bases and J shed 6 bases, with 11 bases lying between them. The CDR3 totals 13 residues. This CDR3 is CASSIGPGNIQYF. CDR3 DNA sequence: TGTGCCAGCAGCATCGGGCCAGGAAACATTCAGTACTTC.

The CDR3 sequence is CASSFRDREETQYF. DNA of the CDR3: TGTGCCAGCAGCTTCCGGGACAGGGAAGAGACCCAGTACTTC. The chain employs TRBV11-3 and TRBJ2-5; 9 nucleotides match TRBD1. Germline-derived CDR1 and CDR2 are SGHNT and YENEEA. The trim removed 3 bases at V and 3 bases at J, leaving 2 bases unmatched. This CDR3 contains 14 residues.

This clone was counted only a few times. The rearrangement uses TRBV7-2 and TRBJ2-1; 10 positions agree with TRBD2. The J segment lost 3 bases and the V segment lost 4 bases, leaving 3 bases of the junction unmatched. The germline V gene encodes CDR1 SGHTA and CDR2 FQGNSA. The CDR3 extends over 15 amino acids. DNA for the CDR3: TGTGCCAGCAGCTCACTAGCGGGAAACTACAATGAGCAGTTCTTC. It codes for CASSSLAGNYNEQFF.

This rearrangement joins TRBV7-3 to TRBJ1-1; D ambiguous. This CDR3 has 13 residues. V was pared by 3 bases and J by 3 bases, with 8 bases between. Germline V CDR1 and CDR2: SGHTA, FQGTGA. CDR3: CASSFSIDTEAFF. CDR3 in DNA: TGTGCCAGCAGCTTTTCGATTGACACTGAAGCTTTCTTT.